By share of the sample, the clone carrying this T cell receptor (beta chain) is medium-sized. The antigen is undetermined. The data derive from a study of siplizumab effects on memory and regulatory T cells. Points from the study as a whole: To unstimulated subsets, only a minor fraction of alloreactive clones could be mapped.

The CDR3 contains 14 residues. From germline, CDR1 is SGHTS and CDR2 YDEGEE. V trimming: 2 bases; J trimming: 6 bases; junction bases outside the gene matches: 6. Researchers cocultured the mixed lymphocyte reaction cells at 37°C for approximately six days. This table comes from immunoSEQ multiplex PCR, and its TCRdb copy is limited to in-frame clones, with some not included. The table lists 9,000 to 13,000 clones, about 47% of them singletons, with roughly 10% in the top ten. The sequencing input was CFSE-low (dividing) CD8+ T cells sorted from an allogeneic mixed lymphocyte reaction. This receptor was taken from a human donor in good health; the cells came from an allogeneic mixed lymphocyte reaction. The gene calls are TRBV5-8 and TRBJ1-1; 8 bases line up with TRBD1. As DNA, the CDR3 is TGTGCCAGCAGCTTCGGACAGGGTATTCCTGAAGCTTTCTTT. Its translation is CASSFGQGIPEAFF.